These 5 T cell receptor beta chains share one sample of origin, sequenced in a study of T cell responses to AZD1222 COVID-19 vaccine (dated by TCRdb to the early 2020s). The sample's time point label is to be understood as: baseline before first vaccination. Library method: the immunoSEQ multiplex PCR assay. TCRdb provides this immuneACCESS table in a form limited to in-frame rearrangements. Some clones are lacking; in checked studies, under half of them reflect an unresolved V gene, and why the rest are absent is not known. The sample includes roughly 140,000 clones, with 85% to 90% observed a single time. Of the sample, roughly 1.7% is held by the ten largest clones. Sequences were derived from peripheral blood, sampled on day 0 of AZD1222 vaccination. The receptors come from an adult in good health.

CDR3 DNA sequence: TGTGCCACCAGGGGCAGTAATTCACCCCTCCACTTT. This encodes CATRGSNSPLHF. The rearrangement joins TRBV6-5 to TRBJ1-6; tentatively, D is TRBD1 (6 bases). Germline CDR1 is MNHEY and CDR2 is SVGAGI. V was clipped by 10 bases and J by 6 bases, with 10 bases between them. This CDR3 is built from 12 residues.

The chain combines TRBV6-1 with TRBJ2-5; 8 positions agree with TRBD2. Germline V gene sequence: CDR1 MNHNS, CDR2 SASEGT. CDR3 length: 14 residues. Trimming at V came to 2 bases and at J to 8 bases, leaving 7 bases not matched to a gene. The CDR3 DNA is TGTGCCAGCAGTGAAATAGGACTAGCTGGTACCCAGTACTTC. This encodes CASSEIGLAGTQYF.

V gene TRBV7-9 combines with J gene TRBJ2-1; D perhaps matches TRBD1 (6 bases). CDR1 is SEHNR, CDR2 FQNEAQ, per germline (reference sequence). The ends were cut back, 4 bases at V and 0 bases at J, with 13 bases in the middle. The CDR3 has 16 residues. CDR3 sequence reads: CASSSTGTTSYNEQFF. Here the CDR3 DNA reads TGTGCCAGCAGCTCAACCGGGACAACCTCCTACAATGAGCAGTTCTTC.

CDR3 protein: CASSPPSSYNEQFF. DNA for the CDR3: TGTGCCAGCTCACCACCAAGCTCCTACAATGAGCAGTTCTTC. This chain joins TRBV18 and TRBJ2-1, with D unresolved. This CDR3 has 14 residues. Germline V CDR1 and CDR2: KGHSH, LQKENI. Trimming took 0 bases from V and 0 from J, leaving 3 bases between them.

This chain uses TRBV3-1 (or the pseudogene TRBV3-2) with TRBJ2-5; 11 bases are a match to TRBD2. This CDR3 is 17 amino acids long. Trimming took 0 bases from V and 2 from J; bases not matched to a gene: 5. Per germline, CDR1 LGHDT and CDR2 YNNKEL (reference sequence). The CDR3 reads CASSQDVAGGGQETQYF. The CDR3 DNA sequence: TGTGCCAGCAGCCAAGACGTAGCGGGGGGGGGTCAAGAGACCCAGTACTTC.